This T cell receptor beta chain was retrieved from a study of graft-versus-host responses after intestinal transplantation. Study summary: Each recipient received a multivisceral, liver-intestinal, or isolated intestinal graft. Recipients were all induced with anti-thymocyte globulin, then given tacrolimus and steroids for about three years.

Intraepithelial and lamina propria lymphocytes were released after the graft tissue was processed. General study findings and limits: Some GvH clones were seen earlier in gut or blood, suggesting intestinal origin. Peak GvH clone levels in circulation were associated with early post-transplant HvG declines.

The protocol was immunoSEQ multiplex PCR, while the TCRdb copy is restricted to in-frame clones and leaves out a portion. The sample records 11,000 to 15,000 clones, under 85% being singletons. In its sample, this clone was seen a few times. The antigen remains undetermined. This CDR3 has 15 residues. Trimming took 4 bases from V and 3 from J; bases not matched to a gene: 9. Germline-derived CDR1 and CDR2 are WNHNN and SYGVQD (reference sequence). The sequenced sample was ileum tissue, obtained about four weeks after intestinal transplant. V gene TRBV10-1 combines with J gene TRBJ2-7, with 7 bases lining up with TRBD1. The clonotype was recovered from a human patient who received an intestinal transplant, so some T cells may come from the graft donor. The CDR3 here is CASSGIRTGRYEQYV. The CDR3 nucleotides are TGCGCCAGCAGTGGGATTCGGACAGGACGCTACGAGCAGTACGTC.